This T cell receptor beta chain was documented in a study of OX40 agonist ivuxolimab in advanced cancers. The study, taken as a whole, reports: Clonal expansion was seen in CD4+ and CD8+ blood T cells by week 6 at 0.1 to 3.0 mg/kg.

CDR1 and CDR2 (germline): SNHLY, FYNNEI. The CDR3 has 15 residues. The ends lost 2 bases at V and 8 bases at J; junction bases unmatched: 11. The data were produced by immunoSEQ multiplex PCR, yet TCRdb's version contains in-frame clones alone and is incomplete. Counted here are tens of thousands of clones, about 86% occurring once; the ten biggest clones make up about 0.76%. Blood draws occurred at baseline, cycle 4 day 1, and cycle 7 day 1. This clone showed up just once. Its antigen remains unidentified. The rearrangement joins TRBV2 to TRBJ1-2, with 7 bases lining up with TRBD1. Specimen: CD4+ or CD8+ T cells sorted from blood, collected in a trial of the OX40 agonist ivuxolimab. The TCR was taken from an adult with an advanced solid tumor such as melanoma, head and neck, liver or kidney cancer. The CDR3 is CASSEHPPNRGGYTF. DNA for the CDR3: TGTGCCAGCAGTGAACACCCCCCGAACAGGGGCGGCTACACCTTC.